One and the same sample provided the 8 T cell receptor beta chains below, sequenced in a study of blood T cells in healthy people across ages. For the second PCR, which ran for 7 to 11 cycles, a sample-barcoded 5' primer and a J-beta primer mix were used. TCRdb re-analysed the 5' RACE reads in MiXCR, keeping a single row per CDR3 protein. The sample has about 650,000 distinct CDR3 sequences, 32% seen once. Sequencing used blood. The receptors were gathered from a woman of 80 years or more in good health.

This clonotype was recorded a few times. A read error may be the cause here, since a much bigger clone is one base away. This chain joins TRBV20-1 and TRBJ2-7; 11 bases fit TRBD1. The V segment lost 1 base and the J segment 3 bases; nucleotides outside the gene matches: 5. Germline V CDR1 and CDR2: DFQATT, SNEGSKA (reference sequence). CDR3 length: 15 residues. CDR3 amino acids: CSARAQGQGGYEQYF. The CDR3 DNA is TGCAGTGCTAGAGCGCAGGGACAGGGGGGCTACGAGCAGTACTTC.

The rearrangement joins TRBV15 to TRBJ2-7, with TRBD1 identical over 7 bases. TRBJ2-5 explains the end of the DNA better; the J call may be wrong. The V gene's germline CDR1 is LNHNV and CDR2 YYDKDF (reference sequence). The CDR3 runs to 19 residues. The chain's CDR3 is CATSRDQDRKKKSVETQYF. CDR3 in DNA: TGTGCCACCAGCAGAGATCAGGACAGGAAAAAAAAATCGGTAGAGACCCAGTACTTC.

Notes on this clonotype: Just one base apart from a much larger clone, this may be a read error. This chain connects TRBV5-1 to TRBJ2-7; no clear D. V lost 1 base, J lost 3 bases, and 14 bases lay in between. In germline, CDR1 is SGHRS, CDR2 YFSETQ. The CDR3 contains 15 residues. The CDR3 is CASSLLGSTCYEQYF. The CDR3 DNA follows: TGCGCCAGCAGCTTGCTAGGTTCCACCTGCTACGAGCAGTACTTC.

This clonotype appeared many times. This sequence joins TRBV4-1 and TRBJ1-2; D ambiguous. Germline-derived CDR1 and CDR2 are MGHRA and YSYEKL. This CDR3 has 15 residues. Between the trimmed V and J ends, which lost 0 bases and 1 base, there was a span of 9 bases. CDR3 nucleotide sequence: TGCGCCAGCAGCCAAGATATGGGCGATAACTATGGCTACACCTTC. Translated: CASSQDMGDNYGYTF.

At least ten counts were recorded for this clonotype. The V gene is TRBV4-2, the J gene TRBJ2-6, with D uncertain. Trimming removed 5 bases at V and 6 bases at J, with 14 bases between. Germline values: CDR1 LGHNA, CDR2 YNFKEQ. The CDR3 length is 15 residues. In nucleotides, the CDR3 is TGTGCCAGCAGCTCAGTAGGGTTTGAGGCCAACGTCCTGACTTTC. Translating it yields CASSSVGFEANVLTF.

V and J are TRBV20-1 and TRBJ2-5, with TRBD1 identical over 11 bases. The J call could be wrong; TRBJ2-7 is a better fit for the DNA end. CDR3 size: 17 residues. Germline assignment: CDR1 DFQATT and CDR2 SNEGSKA (reference sequence). CDR3: CSARKGQGGPRGYEQYF. The CDR3 DNA reads as TGCAGTGCCCGGAAGGGACAGGGGGGGCCAAGAGGCTACGAGCAGTACTTC.

This clonotype has at least ten counts. The chain carries TRBV20-1 and TRBJ1-5; no firm D call. The germline V and J ends were trimmed by 2 bases and 5 bases, with 13 bases remaining between them. CDR3 length: 14 residues. Germline assignment: CDR1 DFQATT and CDR2 SNEGSKA (reference sequence). The CDR3 region has the DNA TGCAGTGCTAGATTAAGGGCGGGAGATCAGCCCCAGCATTTT. Translating it yields CSARLRAGDQPQHF.

For this clonotype: Its ends do not fully match the called genes, so a read error is possible. V usage is TRBV18 and J usage is TRBJ1-1, with 10 bases lining up with TRBD1. The CDR3 has 15 residues. Germline CDR1 reads KGHSH; CDR2 reads LQKENI. The CDR3 nucleotides are TGTGTCAGCTCCCTCCGGGACAGGGGAATCACTGAAGCTTTCTTT. As protein: CVSSLRDRGITEAFF.